One and the same sample provided the 27 T cell receptor beta chains below, sequenced in a study of blood T cell repertoires in COVID-19. The method was immunoSEQ multiplex PCR; TCRdb's version includes in-frame clones alone and lacks a portion of them. Here the sample spans some 140,000 clones, around 84% being singletons. Sequencing used PBMCs or T cells enriched from blood (not recorded which). The source is a man in his forties or fifties with acute COVID-19.

The gene calls are TRBV19 and TRBJ1-3, with D possibly matching TRBD1 (6 bases). The CDR3 length is 16 residues. V was trimmed by 2 bases and J by 0 bases, leaving 11 bases between them. Looked up from germline, CDR1 is LNHDA and CDR2 is SQIVND (reference sequence). DNA of the CDR3: TGTGCCAGTAGTATAAATCCGGACAGCTCTGGAAACACCATATATTTT. Protein sequence: CASSINPDSSGNTIYF.

V and J are TRBV6-1 and TRBJ1-2, with TRBD1 matching over 7 bases. Germline V gene lookup returns CDR1 MNHNS and CDR2 SASEGT. The CDR3 sequence is 14 residues long. With V trimmed by 1 base and J by 12 bases, 11 bases remained unmatched. CDR3: CASSEGRDSSFDTF. DNA for the CDR3: TGTGCCAGCAGTGAAGGAAGGGACAGTTCGTTCGACACCTTC.

This chain links TRBV2 with TRBJ2-7; TRBD2 matches at 11 bases. Germline assignment: CDR1 SNHLY and CDR2 FYNNEI. CDR3 size: 16 residues. V dropped 6 bases and J dropped 3; count of bases not matched to a gene: 10. The CDR3 DNA reads as TGTGCCAGCAGCGCGCTAGCGGGGGGCCCGGGCTACGAGCAGTACTTC. Amino acids: CASSALAGGPGYEQYF.

The chain is built from TRBV5-1 and TRBJ1-2, with TRBD1 identical over 7 bases. J gave up 8 bases and V 4 bases, and 11 bases lay outside the gene matches. The CDR3 extends over 14 amino acids. The germline V gene has CDR1 SGHRS and CDR2 YFSETQ. CDR3 sequence reads: CASSQRQGGGGYTF. The DNA of the CDR3 is TGCGCCAGCAGCCAACGACAGGGAGGCGGCGGCTACACCTTC. Full variable domain (missing parts from reference TRBV5-1 and TRBJ1-2): KAGVTQTPRYLIKTRGQQVTLSCSPISGHRSVSWYQQTPGQGLQFLFEYFSETQRNKGNFPGRFSGRQFSNSRSEMNVSTLELGDSALYLCASSQRQGGGGYTFGSGTRLTVV.

V is TRBV11-3 and J is TRBJ2-1, with 7 bases aligning to TRBD2. With V trimmed by 5 bases and J by 6 bases, 7 bases remained unmatched. CDR3 length equals 14 residues. Germline-derived CDR1 and CDR2 are SGHNT and YENEEA. The CDR3: CASSLGLDGNEQFF. The CDR3 region has the DNA TGTGCCAGCAGCCTCGGACTAGACGGCAATGAGCAGTTCTTC.

The chain carries TRBV28 and TRBJ1-1, with D possibly being TRBD1 (5 bases). CDR1 MDHEN and CDR2 SYDVKM come from the germline V gene. V was pared by 2 bases and J by 3 bases, with 7 bases between. This CDR3 is 13 amino acids long. CDR3 protein: CASSLPGDTEAFF. The CDR3 nucleotides are TGTGCCAGCAGTTTACCGGGGGACACTGAAGCTTTCTTT. Supplemented by reference TRBV28 and TRBJ1-1, the full variable domain reads DVKVTQSSRYLVKRTGEKVFLECVQDMDHENMFWYRQDPGLGLRLIYFSYDVKMKEKGDIPEGYSVSREKKERFSLILESASTNQTSMYLCASSLPGDTEAFFGQGTRLTVV.

CDR3 loop: CAISESTSGGRGVRETQYF. The CDR3 coding sequence is TGTGCCATCAGTGAGTCCACTAGCGGGGGCCGCGGGGTACGAGAGACCCAGTACTTC. The J gene is TRBJ2-5, the V gene TRBV10-3, with 11 bases fitting TRBD2. The CDR3 loop spans 19 amino acids. CDR1 and CDR2 from the germline V gene are ENHRY and SYGVKD. V was clipped by 0 bases and J by 4 bases; unmatched bases: 13.

The genes are TRBV11-2 and TRBJ2-7; a weak D match, TRBD2 (5 bases). V lost 1 base to trimming and J lost 9 bases, with 10 bases between them. CDR3 length: 12 amino acids. Germline V gives CDR1 SGHAT, CDR2 FQNNGV. The CDR3 loop reads CASSLGVAGQYF. CDR3 bases: TGTGCCAGCAGCTTAGGGGTGGCGGGGCAGTACTTC. The variable domain in full, with the rest retrieved from reference TRBV11-2 and TRBJ2-7, is EAGVAQSPRYKIIEKRQSVAFWCNPISGHATLYWYQQILGQGPKLLIQFQNNGVVDDSQLPKDRFSAERLKGVDSTLKIQPAKLEDSAVYLCASSLGVAGQYFGPGTRLTVT.

The genes are TRBV9 and TRBJ1-2, with a possible D match to TRBD1 (5 bases). Germline assignment: CDR1 SGDLS and CDR2 YYNGEE. The CDR3 is made up of 14 amino acids. V lost 0 bases, J lost 3 bases, and 9 bases lay in between. DNA of the CDR3: TGTGCCAGCAGCGTAGGAATAGGGGACTATGGCTACACCTTC. Encoded protein: CASSVGIGDYGYTF.

This clone was seen just once. The J gene is TRBJ2-1, the V gene TRBV15; D might be TRBD2 (5 bases). V shed 1 base and J shed 1 base, with 14 bases lying between them. CDR1 LNHNV and CDR2 YYDKDF come from the germline V gene (reference sequence). The CDR3 totals 17 residues. CDR3 nucleotide sequence: TGTGCCACCAGCAGAGGACCCCCAAGCGGATCCTACAATGAGCAGTTCTTC. Its translation: CATSRGPPSGSYNEQFF.

J is TRBJ2-1 and V is TRBV19; 12 bases align to TRBD2. The CDR3 runs 15 residues. The germline gives CDR1 LNHDA, CDR2 SQIVND (reference sequence). Trimming at V came to 3 bases and at J to 9 bases, leaving 6 bases not matched to a gene. Here the CDR3 DNA reads TGTGCCAGTAGTATCATGGCTAGCGGGGGGGGTGAGCAGTTCTTC. It codes for CASSIMASGGGEQFF.

The chain has TRBV7-2 and TRBJ2-5, with a tentative D call TRBD2 (5 bases). The ends were cut back, 5 bases at V and 7 bases at J, with 11 bases in the middle. Germline CDR1 is SGHTA and CDR2 is FQGNSA. This CDR3 is 12 amino acids long. CDR3 nucleotide sequence: TGTGCCAGCAGCCAGGACTTGGGGACCCAGTACTTC. It specifies CASSQDLGTQYF.

This chain uses TRBV19 with TRBJ1-5, with a tentative D call TRBD1 (6 bases). Germline values: CDR1 LNHDA, CDR2 SQIVND (reference sequence). The CDR3 runs 15 residues. Trimming removed 3 bases at V and 6 bases at J, with 15 bases between. In DNA form, the CDR3 reads TGTGCCAGTAGTATTTATTCCACAGGGTTTCAGCCCCAGCATTTT. It is translated as CASSIYSTGFQPQHF.

The chain is built from TRBV10-2 and TRBJ2-1, with 10 positions matching TRBD1. From germline, CDR1 is WSHSY and CDR2 SAAADI. CDR3 size: 13 residues. V lost 5 bases to trimming and J lost 7 bases; unmatched junction nucleotides: 2. The CDR3 nucleotides read TGCGCCAGCAGTCGGGACAGGGGTAATGAGCAGTTCTTC. Amino acids: CASSRDRGNEQFF.

The chain employs TRBV2 and TRBJ1-3; possibly TRBD1 for D (5 bases). Germline V lookup: CDR1 SNHLY, CDR2 FYNNEI. This CDR3 spans 14 amino acids. V lost 10 bases, J lost 3 bases, and 16 bases lay in between. This chain's CDR3 is CATDAAGIGNTIYF. The CDR3 coding sequence is TGTGCCACCGATGCGGCAGGGATTGGAAACACCATATATTTT.

The chain has TRBV7-3 and TRBJ2-1; 10 bases line up with TRBD2. The CDR3 has 15 amino acids. The germline CDR1 and CDR2 sequences are SGHTA and FQGTGA. The J segment lost 10 bases and the V segment lost 5 bases, leaving 11 bases of the junction unmatched. The CDR3 protein is CASSPPAGGPQEQFF. In nucleotides, the CDR3 is TGTGCCAGCAGCCCCCCAGCGGGGGGGCCTCAAGAGCAGTTCTTC. Together with reference TRBV7-3 and TRBJ2-1, the CDR3 gives the full variable domain: GAGVSQTPSNKVTEKGKYVELRCDPISGHTALYWYRQSLGQGPEFLIYFQGTGAADDSGLPNDRFFAVRPEGSVSTLKIQRTERGDSAVYLCASSPPAGGPQEQFFGPGTRLTVL.

This rearrangement joins TRBV18 to TRBJ1-2; D is unclear. Germline values: CDR1 KGHSH, CDR2 LQKENI. V lost 6 bases and J 3 bases, leaving 17 bases between the germline ends. This CDR3 has 15 residues. The CDR3 here is CASSPIDGNDYGYTF. Here the CDR3 DNA reads TGTGCCAGCTCCCCCATAGACGGGAACGACTATGGCTACACCTTC.

This clone was found once. This chain connects TRBV19 to TRBJ2-1, with TRBD2 identical over 10 bases. The CDR3 consists of 15 residues. V lost 5 bases to trimming and J lost 7 bases; unmatched junction nucleotides: 8. Germline CDR1 is LNHDA and CDR2 is SQIVND (reference sequence). The CDR3 DNA follows: TGTGCCAGTAGTTCAGGGAGCGGGGGGGCGAATGAGCAGTTCTTC. Encoded protein: CASSSGSGGANEQFF. The variable domain in full, with the rest retrieved from reference TRBV19 and TRBJ2-1, is DGGITQSPKYLFRKEGQNVTLSCEQNLNHDAMYWYRQDPGQGLRLIYYSQIVNDFQKGDIAEGYSVSREKKESFPLTVTSAQKNPTAFYLCASSSGSGGANEQFFGPGTRLTVL.

The chain uses TRBV25-1 and TRBJ1-2; the D is unclear. V was pared by 3 bases and J by 5 bases, with 4 bases between. The CDR3 sequence is 11 residues long. Germline CDR1 MGHDK, CDR2 SYGVNS. The CDR3 DNA follows: TGTGCCAGCAGTGACGGGTATGGCTACACCTTC. Amino acids: CASSDGYGYTF.

The chain is built from TRBV24-1 and TRBJ1-5, with D maybe TRBD1 (6 bases). Deletions cut 5 bases from V and 3 bases from J, with 10 bases between. The length of the CDR3 is 14 residues. Germline V gives CDR1 KGHDR, CDR2 SFDVKD. The CDR3 DNA is TGTGCCACCAGTGTCGGGACACACAATCAGCCCCAGCATTTT. Residues: CATSVGTHNQPQHF.

Concerning this clone: This may stem from a read error, because a much larger clone lies one nucleotide away. The chain couples TRBV9 to TRBJ1-2, with TRBD1 identical over 10 bases. CDR3 length: 14 amino acids. Trimming took 2 bases from V and 3 from J; bases not matched to a gene: 1. Per germline, CDR1 SGDLS and CDR2 YYNGEE. CDR3 sequence: CASSVGTGDYGYTF. The CDR3 coding sequence is TGTGCCAGCAGCGTCGGGACAGGGGACTATGGCTACACCTTC.

This clone was observed at least ten times. In DNA, the CDR3 is TGCAGCGTTGAAGAGTGGGGGACACTTAGCACAGATACGCAGTATTTT. Its translation is CSVEEWGTLSTDTQYF. The chain joins TRBV29-1 to TRBJ2-3; TRBD1 is a possible D gene (6 bases). V dropped 0 bases and J dropped 0 bases, with 13 bases sitting between them. Germline assignment: CDR1 SQVTM and CDR2 ANQGSEA. The CDR3 consists of 16 residues.

The chain couples TRBV7-9 to TRBJ1-6; 9 positions match TRBD1. J lost 10 bases, V lost 3 bases, and 4 bases had no gene match. This CDR3 is 14 amino acids long. Germline lookup yields CDR1 SEHNR and CDR2 FQNEAQ (reference sequence). Here the CDR3 DNA reads TGTGCCAGCAGCTTGGGACAGGGTAAATCACCCCTCCACTTT. This translates into CASSLGQGKSPLHF. Based on the CDR3 plus reference TRBV7-9 and TRBJ1-6, the full variable domain is DTGVSQNPRHKITKRGQNVTFRCDPISEHNRLYWYRQTLGQGPEFLTYFQNEAQLEKSRLLSDRFSAERPKGSFSTLEIQRTEQGDSAMYLCASSLGQGKSPLHFGNGTRLTVT.

The chain links TRBV18 to TRBJ2-2; 9 bases fit TRBD1. Germline V gene sequence: CDR1 KGHSH, CDR2 LQKENI. The CDR3 is 14 amino acids. After removal of 5 bases from V and 4 bases from J, the junction contained 2 bases not matched to a gene. The CDR3 nucleotides read TGTGCCAGCTCATTGGACAGGGGCACCGGGGAGCTGTTTTTT. This translates into CASSLDRGTGELFF.

The V and J genes are TRBV10-3 and TRBJ2-7; no reliable D call. The CDR3 is 11 residues long. V was trimmed by 7 bases and J by 2 bases, leaving 6 bases between them. Germline V lookup: CDR1 ENHRY, CDR2 SYGVKD. CDR3 in amino acids: CAINTTYEQYF. The CDR3 region has the DNA TGTGCCATCAACACTACCTACGAGCAGTACTTC.

V usage is TRBV2 and J usage is TRBJ2-2; no firm D call. The CDR3 contains 11 residues. Germline CDR1 reads SNHLY; CDR2 reads FYNNEI. Trimming pared 3 bases from V and 11 bases from J, leaving 7 bases between. The DNA for the CDR3 is TGTGCCAGCAGTGAGGGCGAAGAGCTGTTTTTT. Protein: CASSEGEELFF.

The chain combines TRBV5-1 with TRBJ2-1, with TRBD2 matching 11 bases. V was pared by 4 bases and J by 7 bases, with 10 bases of the junction left unmatched. The CDR3 consists of 16 residues. CDR1 is SGHRS, CDR2 YFSETQ, per germline. The CDR3 DNA reads as TGCGCCAGCAGCGGGACACTAGCGGGAGAGGGGAATGAGCAGTTCTTC. This encodes CASSGTLAGEGNEQFF.